Listed below are T cell receptor beta chains from one sample, sequenced in a study of blood T cell repertoires in COVID-19. The protocol was immunoSEQ multiplex PCR, while the TCRdb copy is restricted to in-frame clones and leaves out a portion. The sample records 150,000 to 200,000 clones, roughly 80% being singletons. Sequenced input: peripheral blood. Receptor source: a man between 60 and 75 years old with acute or convalescent COVID-19. Both conserved end residues are part of each CDR3. Each record gives: clone size, J gene, D gene, CDR3 length, V gene, CDR3 protein, CDR3 DNA. A D gene is named only where the DNA matches it firmly. The size entry is marked missing in some rows and otherwise reads once, few, many or a size class.

NA TRBJ2-7 TRBD2 18 TRBV7-3 CASSLKLAGGPTSYEQYF TGTGCCAGCAGCTTAAAACTAGCGGGAGGCCCAACCTCCTACGAGCAGTACTTC
NA TRBJ2-3 TRBD2 16 TRBV5-1 CASSFFGRPSTDTQYF TGCGCCAGCAGCTTTTTCGGGAGGCCTAGCACAGATACGCAGTATTTT
NA TRBJ2-1 NA 14 TRBV7-3 CASSFTVPYNEQFF TGTGCCAGCAGCTTCACGGTCCCCTACAATGAGCAGTTCTTC
NA TRBJ2-5 NA 15 TRBV2 CASSELGGAAETQYF TGTGCCAGCAGTGAATTAGGCGGGGCGGCAGAGACCCAGTACTTC
NA TRBJ2-3 NA 14 TRBV6-6 CASSYPFSADTQYF TGTGCCAGCAGTTACCCCTTTAGCGCAGATACGCAGTATTTT
NA TRBJ1-2 NA 12 TRBV5-1 CASSPDSSGYTF TGCGCCAGCAGCCCGGACAGTAGTGGCTACACCTTC
NA TRBJ1-4 NA 15 TRBV9 CASSVAGGLNEKLFF TGTGCCAGCAGCGTAGCGGGGGGCTTGAATGAAAAACTGTTTTTT
NA TRBJ2-3 NA 16 TRBV7-9 CASRWEWASEADTQYF TGTGCCAGCAGGTGGGAGTGGGCTAGCGAAGCAGATACGCAGTATTTT
many TRBJ1-2 TRBD1 17 TRBV27 CASSAHRGGFRNYGYTF TGTGCCAGCAGTGCTCACAGGGGAGGATTTAGAAACTATGGCTACACCTTC
NA TRBJ2-1 TRBD2 15 TRBV2 CASRARTSPYNEQFF TGTGCCAGCAGGGCCCGGACTAGCCCCTACAATGAGCAGTTCTTC
NA TRBJ2-7 NA 11 TRBV20-1 CSVGGSYEQYF TGCAGTGTGGGGGGCTCCTACGAGCAGTACTTC
NA TRBJ1-1 TRBD1 16 TRBV3-1/TRBV3-2 CASSGTVSDVNTEAFF TGTGCCAGCAGCGGGACAGTGTCCGATGTGAACACTGAAGCTTTCTTT
NA TRBJ1-2 NA 14 TRBV19 CASTLTGGAYGYTF TGTGCCAGTACCTTGACAGGTGGAGCTTATGGCTACACCTTC
once TRBJ2-3 NA 13 TRBV7-3 CASSLQGTDTQYF TGTGCCAGCAGCCTTCAGGGCACAGATACGCAGTATTTT
NA TRBJ2-5 TRBD1 13 TRBV6-5 CASNTGTDETQYF TGTGCCAGCAATACCGGGACAGATGAGACCCAGTACTTC
few TRBJ2-2 NA 14 TRBV18 CASSPAVNTGELFF TGTGCCAGCTCACCGGCAGTAAACACCGGGGAGCTGTTTTTT
few TRBJ1-2 TRBD1 15 TRBV7-2 CASSLVGQGTSGYTF TGTGCCAGCAGCTTAGTGGGACAGGGGACGTCTGGCTACACCTTC
NA TRBJ1-4 NA 14 TRBV5-6 CASSFQGLKEKLFF TGTGCCAGCAGCTTTCAGGGTTTAAAGGAAAAACTGTTTTTT
NA TRBJ1-5 TRBD1 15 TRBV7-9 CASSSWDRGDQPQHF TGTGCCAGCAGCTCGTGGGACAGGGGGGATCAGCCCCAGCATTTT
once TRBJ2-5 NA 13 TRBV7-3 CASSLTLQETQYF TGTGCCAGCAGCTTAACTCTTCAAGAGACCCAGTACTTC
NA TRBJ1-2 NA 16 TRBV4-1 CASSRADRVINYGYTF TGCGCCAGCAGCCGAGCAGACAGAGTAATTAACTATGGCTACACCTTC
NA TRBJ2-5 TRBD1 17 TRBV27 CASSLQRKGASIETQYF TGTGCCAGCAGTTTACAGAGGAAGGGGGCGAGTATAGAGACCCAGTACTTC
once TRBJ2-1 TRBD2 17 TRBV7-3 CASSSGVTSGGAGEQFF TGTGCCAGCAGCTCCGGCGTTACTAGCGGGGGGGCAGGTGAGCAGTTCTTC
NA TRBJ1-5 NA 16 TRBV10-3 CAISAETGLSNQPQHF TGTGCCATCAGTGCCGAAACAGGGCTTAGCAATCAGCCCCAGCATTTT
NA TRBJ1-1 NA 13 TRBV13 CASSQSGTQKAFF TGTGCCAGCAGCCAGTCCGGGACACAGAAAGCTTTCTTT
NA TRBJ1-1 NA 16 TRBV27 CASSSPGGGMNTEAFF TGTGCCAGCAGTTCCCCGGGGGGGGGAATGAACACTGAAGCTTTCTTT
once TRBJ1-2 NA 16 TRBV10-3 CAISVTTGANSYGYTF TGTGCCATCAGTGTTACGACAGGTGCCAACTCCTATGGCTACACCTTC
few TRBJ1-1 NA 15 TRBV9 CASSVVGAADTEAFF TGTGCCAGCAGCGTAGTGGGGGCGGCTGACACTGAAGCTTTCTTT
NA TRBJ1-2 TRBD1 13 TRBV5-5 CASSGQGYTGYTF TGTGCCAGCAGCGGACAGGGTTACACGGGCTACACCTTC
NA TRBJ1-5 NA 13 TRBV29-1 CSASGGNNQPQHF TGCAGCGCCTCGGGGGGGAACAATCAGCCCCAGCATTTT
few TRBJ1-4 NA 13 TRBV11-2 CASSFPGGEKLFF TGTGCCAGCAGCTTTCCGGGTGGAGAAAAACTGTTTTTT
NA TRBJ2-3 TRBD1 15 TRBV30 CAWSGQGSRTDTQYF TGTGCCTGGAGTGGACAGGGCAGTCGCACAGATACGCAGTATTTT
NA TRBJ2-1 TRBD2 15 TRBV29-1 CSGESLGTSGNKQFF TGCAGCGGCGAGAGTTTGGGGACTAGCGGGAATAAGCAGTTCTTC
NA TRBJ2-3 NA 15 TRBV21-1 CASPGQPTSTDTQYF TGTGCCAGCCCGGGACAGCCGACTAGCACAGATACGCAGTATTTT
NA TRBJ1-5 NA 15 TRBV4-1 CASSQAFGGNQPQHF TGCGCCAGCAGCCAAGCGTTCGGGGGCAATCAGCCCCAGCATTTT
NA TRBJ1-1 NA 13 TRBV3-1/TRBV3-2 CASSTTGNTEAFF TGTGCCAGCAGCACTACAGGGAATACTGAAGCTTTCTTT
NA TRBJ2-1 NA 13 TRBV10-2 CASSEFGGNEQFF TGCGCCAGCAGTGAGTTCGGGGGCAATGAGCAGTTCTTC